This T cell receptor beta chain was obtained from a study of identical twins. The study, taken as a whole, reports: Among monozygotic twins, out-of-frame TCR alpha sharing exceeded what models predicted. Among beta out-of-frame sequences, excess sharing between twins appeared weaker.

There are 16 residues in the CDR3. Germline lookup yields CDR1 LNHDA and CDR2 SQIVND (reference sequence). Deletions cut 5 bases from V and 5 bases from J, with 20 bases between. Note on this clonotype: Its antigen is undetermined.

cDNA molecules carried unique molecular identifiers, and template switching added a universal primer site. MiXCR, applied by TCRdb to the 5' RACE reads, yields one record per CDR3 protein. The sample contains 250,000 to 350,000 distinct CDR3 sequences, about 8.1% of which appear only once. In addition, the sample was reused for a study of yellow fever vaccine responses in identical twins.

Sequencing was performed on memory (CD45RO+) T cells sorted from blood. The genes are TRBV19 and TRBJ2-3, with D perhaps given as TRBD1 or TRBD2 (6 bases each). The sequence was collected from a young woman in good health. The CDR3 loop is CASSPPRWGAGDTQYF. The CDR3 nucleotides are TGTGCCAGTAGTCCTCCCAGGTGGGGGGCCGGAGATACGCAGTATTTT.